This T cell receptor beta chain was recorded in a study of blood T cell repertoires in COVID-19. In regard to this clone: One end of the junction does not line up with germline, which may come from a read error.

This CDR3 is built from 18 residues. Per the germline V gene, CDR1 is SGHNT and CDR2 is YENEEA. Method: immunoSEQ multiplex PCR; TCRdb's copy keeps in-frame clones and lacks some. The sample has more than 250,000 clones; 90% are singletons. V gene TRBV11-3 combines with J gene TRBJ1-3; 8 nucleotides match TRBD1. Material for sequencing was PBMCs or T cells enriched from blood (not recorded which). The TCR originated in a young woman with acute COVID-19. Written as DNA, the CDR3 is TGTGCCAGCAGCCTAGACTACGGGACAGGAATTACTGGAAACACCATATATTTT. This codes for CASSLDYGTGITGNTIYF.